Listed below are T cell receptor beta chains from one sample, sequenced in a study of cytomegalovirus exposure and HLA in healthy donors. Profiled with immunoSEQ multiplex PCR; TCRdb holds only in-frame clones, not every one. The sample lists 60,000 to 75,000 clones, around 73% occurring once. The source material was PBMCs. Receptors originate from a man in his forties or fifties in good health and CMV-seronegative. CDR3s include the opening cysteine and the closing phenylalanine or tryptophan. Each record gives: CDR3 length, V gene, D gene, J gene, clone size, CDR3 DNA, CDR3 protein. The D gene is left open where the match is weak. A row's size may be missing; if present it is once, few, many or a size class.

16	TRBV30	NA	TRBJ2-7	few	TGTGCCTGGAGTGCTCTCCGGGACAAGGGTCCTTACGAGCAGTACTTC	CAWSALRDKGPYEQYF
15	TRBV5-1	NA	TRBJ2-1	NA	TGCGCCAGCAGCTCCCTAGCCCACACCTACAATGAGCAGTTCTTC	CASSSLAHTYNEQFF
12	TRBV27	TRBD1	TRBJ2-7	NA	TGTGCCAGCACCCGGACAGGGGGCGAGCAGTACTTC	CASTRTGGEQYF
12	TRBV30	NA	TRBJ1-4	NA	TGTGCCTTTGACAGTTCCCCGGAAAAACTGTTTTTT	CAFDSSPEKLFF
16	TRBV6-6	NA	TRBJ1-1	NA	TGTGCCAGCAGTTACTCGCAGCGGACGGTGAACACTGAAGCTTTCTTT	CASSYSQRTVNTEAFF
13	TRBV11-1	NA	TRBJ2-7	NA	TGTGCCAGCAGCTCCGGGATCACCTACGAGCAGTACTTC	CASSSGITYEQYF
16	TRBV19	TRBD1	TRBJ1-5	NA	TGTGCCAGTAGTATGGAGGGGGCAGGTAGCAATCAGCCCCAGCATTTT	CASSMEGAGSNQPQHF
16	TRBV2	TRBD1	TRBJ2-7	NA	TGTGCCAGCAGTGGACAGGGGGCGTGGAGCTCCTACGAGCAGTACTTC	CASSGQGAWSSYEQYF
17	TRBV5-4	TRBD1	TRBJ1-2	NA	TGTGCCAGCAGCGGTAGGGGGCCGGTGCCACGGAACTATGGCTACACCTTC	CASSGRGPVPRNYGYTF
14	TRBV6-4	TRBD1	TRBJ2-7	NA	TGTGCCAGCCCATACAGGGGGCTGCGCTACGAGCAGTACTTC	CASPYRGLRYEQYF
14	TRBV15	NA	TRBJ2-7	NA	TGTGCCACCAGCAGAGAAGGGACAACCTACGAGCAGTACTTC	CATSREGTTYEQYF
17	TRBV11-3	TRBD1	TRBJ1-4	NA	TGTGCCAGCAGCTCAATGGACAGGTGGGGGACTAATGAAAAACTGTTTTTT	CASSSMDRWGTNEKLFF
14	TRBV10-3	NA	TRBJ1-5	NA	TGTGCCACCCAAGGTGGGGAGGGCAATCAGCCCCAGCATTTT	CATQGGEGNQPQHF
14	TRBV5-4	NA	TRBJ2-2	NA	TGTGCCAGCAGAATAGGAGAGAACACCGGGGAGCTGTTTTTT	CASRIGENTGELFF
14	TRBV5-1	TRBD1	TRBJ1-1	NA	TGCGCCAGCAGCTTGACCAGGGGGGCCACTGAAGCTTTCTTT	CASSLTRGATEAFF
13	TRBV28	TRBD1	TRBJ2-7	few	TGTGCCAGCAGTAAACTTACAGGGGGCGAGCAGTACTTC	CASSKLTGGEQYF
15	TRBV25-1	TRBD2	TRBJ2-7	few	TGTGCCAGCAGTGAAAAGGGCGGGAGCTCCTACGAGCAGTACTTC	CASSEKGGSSYEQYF
15	TRBV5-6	TRBD2	TRBJ2-5	NA	TGTGCCAGCAGCTTGGCGGGGGGAACGGGAGAGACCCAGTACTTC	CASSLAGGTGETQYF
14	TRBV19	NA	TRBJ1-2	NA	TGTGCCAGTAGCACCGGGACGGGAGTCTATGGCTACACCTTC	CASSTGTGVYGYTF
15	TRBV7-9	NA	TRBJ2-5	NA	TGTGCCAGCAGCCCCGAGGGGGGGCTTAAAGAGACCCAGTACTTC	CASSPEGGLKETQYF
14	TRBV6-1	NA	TRBJ1-3	NA	TGTGCCAGCAGTGGAGAGTACTCTGGAAACACCATATATTTT	CASSGEYSGNTIYF
14	TRBV30	NA	TRBJ2-3	NA	TGTGCCGGGACTCCGGGACAGCGGACAGATACGCAGTATTTT	CAGTPGQRTDTQYF
14	TRBV21-1	NA	TRBJ1-1	NA	TGTGCCAGCAGCTCTCGGGGAAGTTGGACTGAAGCTTTCTTT	CASSSRGSWTEAFF
17	TRBV27	TRBD2	TRBJ2-3	NA	TGTGCCAGCAGTTTAATGCGGAGCGGGGGTGGCACAGATACGCAGTATTTT	CASSLMRSGGGTDTQYF
17	TRBV4-2	TRBD1	TRBJ2-7	NA	TGTGCCAGCAGCCCTGAGACAGGGGGCCTAAACTCCTACGAGCAGTACTTC	CASSPETGGLNSYEQYF
18	TRBV27	TRBD1	TRBJ2-3	once	TGTGCCAGCAGTTTAGGCCCGGGACAGGGGTACACCACAGATACGCAGTATTTT	CASSLGPGQGYTTDTQYF
13	TRBV29-1	NA	TRBJ2-7	NA	TGCAGCGTTTGGTCGATACAGAGCTCCGAGCAGTACTTC	CSVWSIQSSEQYF
12	TRBV5-1	NA	TRBJ2-7	once	TGCGCCAGCAGCCAGACTTCCTACGAGCAGTACTTC	CASSQTSYEQYF
14	TRBV25-1	NA	TRBJ1-2	NA	TGTGCCAGCAGTCCTATCCTTGGAGGGTATGGCTACACCTTC	CASSPILGGYGYTF
17	TRBV5-1	NA	TRBJ2-3	NA	TGCGCCAGCAGCCCCCGGTCAGCCCTGGGGCTGGCAGATACGCAGTATTTT	CASSPRSALGLADTQYF
17	TRBV7-8	NA	TRBJ1-6	NA	TGTGCCAGCAGCTCGCGAGTGGCGGGCCCCATGGATTCACCCCTCCACTTT	CASSSRVAGPMDSPLHF
15	TRBV25-1	NA	TRBJ2-3	NA	TGTGCCAGCAGTTCCCATGGGACTCCTACAGATACGCAGTATTTT	CASSSHGTPTDTQYF
13	TRBV6-1	NA	TRBJ1-2	NA	TGTGCCAGCCGGAACACAGGTTTCTATGGCTACACCTTC	CASRNTGFYGYTF
13	TRBV27	NA	TRBJ2-3	NA	TGTGCCAGCAGTTTATTTCAGTCAGATACGCAGTATTTT	CASSLFQSDTQYF
13	TRBV19	NA	TRBJ1-2	NA	TGTGCCAGTAGTATTAGTTCCGGCTATGGCTACACCTTC	CASSISSGYGYTF
15	TRBV5-5	NA	TRBJ2-2	NA	TGTGCCAGCAGCTTTGTCGACTTCGTCACCGGGGAGCTGTTTTTT	CASSFVDFVTGELFF
15	TRBV2	NA	TRBJ2-1	NA	TGTGCCAGCGAACAAAGCGGACAGTCCTACAATGAGCAGTTCTTC	CASEQSGQSYNEQFF
13	TRBV29-1	NA	TRBJ1-1	NA	TGCAGCGTTCTGGACAGATCGAACACTGAAGCTTTCTTT	CSVLDRSNTEAFF
14	TRBV29-1	NA	TRBJ1-4	NA	TGCAGCGTTGGAAACAGGGTCACTAATGAAAAACTGTTTTTT	CSVGNRVTNEKLFF
13	TRBV4-1	NA	TRBJ2-5	NA	TGCGCCAGCAGCCAAGGAGGAGAAGAGACCCAGTACTTC	CASSQGGEETQYF
16	TRBV6-6	NA	TRBJ1-1	NA	TGTGCCAGCAGTTCAATACCAGGGGCCCGTGTAGCTGAAGCTTTCTTT	CASSSIPGARVAEAFF
17	TRBV19	TRBD1	TRBJ2-3	NA	TGTGCCAGTAGTGCACCCCGGGACAGGGGATTCACAGATACGCAGTATTTT	CASSAPRDRGFTDTQYF
9	TRBV6-1	NA	TRBJ1-6	many	TGTGCAGCCGGGTTCGTCGTCCCTTTT	CAAGFVVPF
14	TRBV9	TRBD1	TRBJ2-1	NA	TGTGCCAGCAGCGTGGACAGGGGGGACAATGAGCAGTTCTTC	CASSVDRGDNEQFF
17	TRBV2	NA	TRBJ2-4	few	TGTGCCTACAGCCCGTTCAGGGGAGATCTAGCCAAAAACATTCAGTACTTC	CAYSPFRGDLAKNIQYF